The subject of this entry is one T cell receptor beta chain. Germline V gene data show CDR1 as MGHRA and CDR2 as YSYEKL. The V end was cut by 0 bases, the J end by 6 bases, with 12 bases between. The CDR3 contains 14 residues. Per the original data handling: Reference gene primers were amplified, and this amplification served to estimate nucleated cell counts. Sequencing used immunoSEQ multiplex PCR; TCRdb keeps in-frame clones, though not all of them. The DNA gave D and trimming, while V, J and clone size come from that table. Among about 220,000 clones listed, roughly 85% were seen once. The data belong to a study of blood T cell repertoires in COVID-19. Turning to the study itself: Donors in the United States, Italy and Spain gave samples during acute or convalescent COVID-19. PBMCs, B-cell-depleted T cells, or T cells provided the cDNA or gDNA that made up the material.

Patients in Seattle were enrolled during active infection, then followed longitudinally. This chain uses TRBV4-1 with TRBJ2-7; D is perhaps TRBD1 (5 bases). The sequence came from a woman in her 70s with COVID-19, enrolled during active disease. Input material: peripheral blood. The DNA of the CDR3 is TGCGCCAGCAGCCAAGACCCAGGGCGGCGCGAGCAGTACTTC. This codes for CASSQDPGRREQYF.